The source of this TCR beta chain is a study of shared clonotypes between healthy human individuals. For every subset, genomic DNA was evenly distributed across several immunoSEQ plates. The table came from immunoSEQ multiplex PCR; TCRdb's copy has only in-frame clones and leaves some out. This table holds some 500,000 clones, roughly 85% found once. The unsorted samples had tens of millions of PBMCs used for genomic DNA. Looked up from germline, CDR1 is SEHNR and CDR2 is FQNEAQ (reference sequence). The CDR3 runs to 14 residues. J lost 3 bases, V lost 3 bases, and 0 bases had no gene match. This TCR was recovered from a woman in her 40s in good health. Some clones in this sample may be carry-over from other donors' samples. Sequencing used PBMCs. The chain joins TRBV7-9 to TRBJ2-7; 12 positions agree with TRBD2. CDR3 sequence (DNA): TGTGCCAGCAGCTTGGGACTAGCGGGCTACGAGCAGTACTTC. Translated: CASSLGLAGYEQYF. Filled out from reference TRBV7-9 and TRBJ2-7, the complete variable domain reads DTGVSQNPRHKITKRGQNVTFRCDPISEHNRLYWYRQTLGQGPEFLTYFQNEAQLEKSRLLSDRFSAERPKGSFSTLEIQRTEQGDSAMYLCASSLGLAGYEQYFGPGTRLTVT.